This TCR beta chain derives from a study of T cells in women clearing cervical HPV infection. Overall study results and limits: CIN3+ cases had significantly higher TCR repertoire richness than controls, but evenness did not differ.

Each participant carried one incident cervical HPV16 infection only. Some clones are missing from TCRdb's copy, which holds only in-frame ones; the method was immunoSEQ multiplex PCR. The listing contains about 30,000 clones. This CDR3 comprises 15 residues. V lost 2 bases, J lost 6 bases, and 14 bases lay in between. Germline assignment: CDR1 MNHEY and CDR2 SVGEGT. About this clone itself: Its specificity is not known. Read coverage stops 3 residues before the CDR3 terminus; the germline J gene supplies the remainder.

The chain links TRBV6-2 or TRBV6-3 to TRBJ2-1; no clear D. This clonotype was obtained from a woman between 18 and 70 years old with a cervical HPV16 infection that either progressed to CIN3+ or cleared (not recorded which). Sequenced: blood buffy coat. CDR3 amino acids: CASSYEYNPSNEQFF. CDR3 bases read: TGTGCCAGCAGTTACGAATACAACCCTTCCAATGAG.